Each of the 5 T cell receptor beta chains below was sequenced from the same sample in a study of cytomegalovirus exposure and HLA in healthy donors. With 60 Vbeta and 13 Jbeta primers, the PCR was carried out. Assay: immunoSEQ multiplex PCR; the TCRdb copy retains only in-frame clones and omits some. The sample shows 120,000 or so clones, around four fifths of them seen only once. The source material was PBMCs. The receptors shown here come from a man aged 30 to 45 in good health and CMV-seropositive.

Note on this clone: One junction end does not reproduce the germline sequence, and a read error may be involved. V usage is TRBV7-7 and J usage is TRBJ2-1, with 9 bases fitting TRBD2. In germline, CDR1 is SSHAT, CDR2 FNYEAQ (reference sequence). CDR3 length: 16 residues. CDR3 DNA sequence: TGTGCTAGCACCCAATACCCGACTAGCGGCCACAATGAGCAGTTCTTC. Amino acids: CASTQYPTSGHNEQFF.

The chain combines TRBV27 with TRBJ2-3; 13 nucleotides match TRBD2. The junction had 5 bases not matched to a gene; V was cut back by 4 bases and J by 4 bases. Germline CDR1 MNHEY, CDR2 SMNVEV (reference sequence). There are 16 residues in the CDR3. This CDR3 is CASSSGLAGVADTQYF. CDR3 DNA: TGTGCCAGCAGTTCAGGACTAGCGGGAGTGGCAGATACGCAGTATTTT.

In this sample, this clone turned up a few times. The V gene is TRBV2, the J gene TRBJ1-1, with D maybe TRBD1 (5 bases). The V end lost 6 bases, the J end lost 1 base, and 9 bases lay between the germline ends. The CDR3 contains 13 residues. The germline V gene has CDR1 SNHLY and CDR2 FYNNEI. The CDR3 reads CASSWGGNTEAFF. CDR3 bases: TGTGCCAGCAGCTGGGGCGGGAACACTGAAGCTTTCTTT.

The CDR3 region is CASSAGGKNIQYF. DNA of the CDR3: TGTGCCAGCAGTGCTGGAGGCAAAAACATTCAGTACTTC. The V call is TRBV25-1, the J call TRBJ2-4; maybe TRBD2 (5 bases). Trimming removed 4 bases at V and 3 bases at J, with 7 bases between. Germline CDR1 and CDR2: MGHDK and SYGVNS. The CDR3 loop spans 13 amino acids.

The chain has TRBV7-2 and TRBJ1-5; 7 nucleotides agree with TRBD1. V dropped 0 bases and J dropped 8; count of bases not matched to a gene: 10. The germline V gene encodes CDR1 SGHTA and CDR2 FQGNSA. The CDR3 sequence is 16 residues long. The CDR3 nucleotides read TGTGCCAGCAGCTTAGCGGGGGACAGAGCCCATGAGCCCCAGCATTTT. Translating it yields CASSLAGDRAHEPQHF.